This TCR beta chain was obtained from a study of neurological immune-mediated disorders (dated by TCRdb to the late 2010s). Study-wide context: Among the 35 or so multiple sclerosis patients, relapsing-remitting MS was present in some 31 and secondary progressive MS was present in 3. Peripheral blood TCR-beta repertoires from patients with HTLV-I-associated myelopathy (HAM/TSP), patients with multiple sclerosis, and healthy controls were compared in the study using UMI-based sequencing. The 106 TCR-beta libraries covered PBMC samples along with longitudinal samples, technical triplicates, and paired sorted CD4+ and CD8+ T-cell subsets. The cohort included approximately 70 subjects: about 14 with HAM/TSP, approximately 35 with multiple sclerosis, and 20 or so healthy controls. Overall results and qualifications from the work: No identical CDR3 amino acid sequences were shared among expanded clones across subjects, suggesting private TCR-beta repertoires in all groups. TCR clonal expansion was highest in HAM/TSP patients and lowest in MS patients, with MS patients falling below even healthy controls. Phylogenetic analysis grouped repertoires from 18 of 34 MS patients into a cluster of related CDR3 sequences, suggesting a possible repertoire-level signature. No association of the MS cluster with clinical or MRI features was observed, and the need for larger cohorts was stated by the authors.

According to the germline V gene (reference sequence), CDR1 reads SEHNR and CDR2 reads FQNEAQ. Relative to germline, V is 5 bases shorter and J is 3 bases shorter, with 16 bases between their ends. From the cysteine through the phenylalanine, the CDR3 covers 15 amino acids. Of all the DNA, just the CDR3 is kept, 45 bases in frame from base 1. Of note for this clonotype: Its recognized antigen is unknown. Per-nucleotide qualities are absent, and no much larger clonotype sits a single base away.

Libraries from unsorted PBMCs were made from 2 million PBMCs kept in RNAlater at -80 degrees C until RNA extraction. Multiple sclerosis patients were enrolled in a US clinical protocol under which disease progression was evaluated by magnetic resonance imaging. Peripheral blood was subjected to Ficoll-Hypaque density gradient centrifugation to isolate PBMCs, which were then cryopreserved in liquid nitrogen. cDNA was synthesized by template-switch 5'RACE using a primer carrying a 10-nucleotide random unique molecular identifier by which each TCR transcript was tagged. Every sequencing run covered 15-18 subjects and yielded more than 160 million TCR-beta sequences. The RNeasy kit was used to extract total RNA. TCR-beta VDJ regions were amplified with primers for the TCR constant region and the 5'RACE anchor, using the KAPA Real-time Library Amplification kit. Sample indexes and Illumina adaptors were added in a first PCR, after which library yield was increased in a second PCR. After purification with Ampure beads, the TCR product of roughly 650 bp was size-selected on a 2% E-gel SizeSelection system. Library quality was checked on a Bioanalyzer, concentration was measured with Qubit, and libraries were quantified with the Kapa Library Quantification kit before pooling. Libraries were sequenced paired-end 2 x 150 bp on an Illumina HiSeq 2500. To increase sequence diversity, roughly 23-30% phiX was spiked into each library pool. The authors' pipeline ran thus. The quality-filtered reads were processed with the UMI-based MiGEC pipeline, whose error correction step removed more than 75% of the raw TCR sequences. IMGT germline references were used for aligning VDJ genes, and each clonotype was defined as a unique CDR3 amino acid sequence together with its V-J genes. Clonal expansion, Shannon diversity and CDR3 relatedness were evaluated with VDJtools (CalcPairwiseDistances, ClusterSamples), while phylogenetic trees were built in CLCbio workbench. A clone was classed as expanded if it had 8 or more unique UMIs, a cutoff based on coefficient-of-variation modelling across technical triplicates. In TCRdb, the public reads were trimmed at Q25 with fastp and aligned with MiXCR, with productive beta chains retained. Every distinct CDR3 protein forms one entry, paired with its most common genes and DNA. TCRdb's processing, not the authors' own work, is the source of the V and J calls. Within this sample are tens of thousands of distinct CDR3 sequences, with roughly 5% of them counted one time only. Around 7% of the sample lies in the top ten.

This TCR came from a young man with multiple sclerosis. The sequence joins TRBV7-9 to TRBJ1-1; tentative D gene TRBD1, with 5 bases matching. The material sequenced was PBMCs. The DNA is TGTGCCAGCAGCCTCCAGGGAGCGGTGGACACTGAAGCTTTCTTT. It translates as CASSLQGAVDTEAFF.